This T cell receptor beta chain is drawn from a study of PD-L1 blockade in urothelial cancer. Background on the study: Male sex and bladder-origin urothelial cancer were recorded for twenty-five of 29 patients. Researchers found blood samples held a median of roughly 140,000 T cells.

The table lists this clone with a count of one. Its matching antigen is unknown. Every PCR received spiked-in synthetic TCR analog templates. This table comes from immunoSEQ multiplex PCR, and its TCRdb copy is limited to in-frame clones, with some not included. This sample has tens of thousands of clones, with approximately 83% found just once. The CDR3 length is 14 residues. The ends lost 3 bases at V and 5 bases at J; junction bases unmatched: 4. Germline assignment: CDR1 LNHDA and CDR2 SQIVND (reference sequence). Findings and limits, study-wide: Survival was better when pretreatment blood TCR clonality fell below the median.

Regarding time point: peripheral blood 6 weeks after treatment start. The sequences come from PBMCs, collected around atezolizumab (anti-PD-L1) treatment. The origin of this receptor is a man aged 60-69 years with urothelial cancer. The chain uses TRBV19 and TRBJ2-3; 8 bases agree with TRBD1. Here the CDR3 reads CASSMDREVDTQYF. The CDR3 DNA reads as TGTGCCAGTAGTATGGACAGGGAGGTAGATACGCAGTATTTT.